The clone carrying this T cell receptor beta chain was recorded many times. Trimming removed 3 bases from V and 1 base from J, with 3 bases in between. The CDR3 extends over 12 amino acids. Germline-derived CDR1 and CDR2 are SEHNR and FQNEAQ (reference sequence). This sample is drawn from a study of response to subunit inactivated influenza vaccine. TCRdb reprocessed the RT-PCR reads with MiXCR, giving one entry per CDR3 protein. The table has hundreds of thousands of distinct CDR3 sequences, about 10% seen once. This sample also belongs to another study, concerning T cells expressing NK-cell markers. As that report states: In generating TCR beta cDNA, 5'RACE template switching with UMIs was used. Of eight sequenced donors, seven were HCMV-seropositive and one HCMV-seronegative. In several experiments, an anti-gamma-delta TCR antibody restricted sorting to alpha-beta TCR T cells.

The material was PBMCs from blood, obtained on the day of vaccination. The rearrangement links TRBV7-9 to TRBJ2-5; D is ambiguous. This clonotype was sampled from a man aged 50 to 59 who received an inactivated influenza vaccine. CDR3 protein: CASSFSQETQYF. The DNA of the CDR3 is TGTGCCAGCAGCTTTTCCCAAGAGACCCAGTACTTC. Complete variable domain (other parts from reference TRBV7-9 and TRBJ2-5): DTGVSQNPRHKITKRGQNVTFRCDPISEHNRLYWYRQTLGQGPEFLTYFQNEAQLEKSRLLSDRFSAERPKGSFSTLEIQRTEQGDSAMYLCASSFSQETQYFGPGTRLLVL.